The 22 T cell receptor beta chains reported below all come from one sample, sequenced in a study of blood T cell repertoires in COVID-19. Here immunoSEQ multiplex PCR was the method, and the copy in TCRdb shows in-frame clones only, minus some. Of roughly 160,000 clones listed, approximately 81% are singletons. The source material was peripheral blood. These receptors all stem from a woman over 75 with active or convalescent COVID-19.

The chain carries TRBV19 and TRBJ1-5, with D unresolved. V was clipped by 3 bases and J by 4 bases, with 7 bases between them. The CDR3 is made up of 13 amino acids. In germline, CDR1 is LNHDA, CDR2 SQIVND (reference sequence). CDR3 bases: TGTGCCAGTAGTATCTCAGAAAATCAGCCCCAGCATTTT. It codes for CASSISENQPQHF.

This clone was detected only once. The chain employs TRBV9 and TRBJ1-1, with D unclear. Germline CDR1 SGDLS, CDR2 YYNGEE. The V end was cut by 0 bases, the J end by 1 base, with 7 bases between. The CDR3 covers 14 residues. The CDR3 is CASSVEQQNTEAFF. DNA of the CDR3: TGTGCCAGCAGCGTAGAACAGCAGAACACTGAAGCTTTCTTT.

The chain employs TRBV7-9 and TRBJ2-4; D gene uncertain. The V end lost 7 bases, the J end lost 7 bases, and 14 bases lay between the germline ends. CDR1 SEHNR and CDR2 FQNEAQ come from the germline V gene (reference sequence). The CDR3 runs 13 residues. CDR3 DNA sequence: TGTGCCAGCACTCCCGGCGGCCTGAACATTCAGTACTTC. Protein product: CASTPGGLNIQYF.

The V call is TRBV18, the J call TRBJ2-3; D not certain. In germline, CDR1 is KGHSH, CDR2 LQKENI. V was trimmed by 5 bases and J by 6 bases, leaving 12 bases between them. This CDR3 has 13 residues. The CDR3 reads CASSADTVDTQYF. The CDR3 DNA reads TGTGCCAGCTCAGCCGATACGGTCGATACGCAGTATTTT. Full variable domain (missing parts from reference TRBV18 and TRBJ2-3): NAGVMQNPRHLVRRRGQEARLRCSPMKGHSHVYWYRQLPEEGLKFMVYLQKENIIDESGMPKERFSAEFPKEGPSILRIQQVVRGDSAAYFCASSADTVDTQYFGPGTRLTVL.

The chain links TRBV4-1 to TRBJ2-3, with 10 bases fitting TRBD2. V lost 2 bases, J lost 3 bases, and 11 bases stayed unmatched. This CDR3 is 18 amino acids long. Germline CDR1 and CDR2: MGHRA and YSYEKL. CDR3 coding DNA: TGCGCCAGCAGCCAAAAACTAGCGGGATTCCTGAGTACAGATACGCAGTATTTT. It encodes CASSQKLAGFLSTDTQYF.

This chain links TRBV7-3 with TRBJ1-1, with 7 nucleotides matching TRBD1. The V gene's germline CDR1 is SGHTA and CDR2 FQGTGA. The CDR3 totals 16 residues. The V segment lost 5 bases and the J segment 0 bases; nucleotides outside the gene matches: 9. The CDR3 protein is CASSLHSTGLNTEAFF. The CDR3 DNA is TGTGCCAGCAGCCTACACTCGACAGGGTTGAACACTGAAGCTTTCTTT.

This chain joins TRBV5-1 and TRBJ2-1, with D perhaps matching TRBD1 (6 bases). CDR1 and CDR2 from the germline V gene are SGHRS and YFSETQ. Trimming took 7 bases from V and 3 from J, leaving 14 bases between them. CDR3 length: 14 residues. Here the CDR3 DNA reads TGCGCCAGCGGGACCCGGGACAACTACAATGAGCAGTTCTTC. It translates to CASGTRDNYNEQFF. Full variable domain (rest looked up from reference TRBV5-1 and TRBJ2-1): KAGVTQTPRYLIKTRGQQVTLSCSPISGHRSVSWYQQTPGQGLQFLFEYFSETQRNKGNFPGRFSGRQFSNSRSEMNVSTLELGDSALYLCASGTRDNYNEQFFGPGTRLTVL.

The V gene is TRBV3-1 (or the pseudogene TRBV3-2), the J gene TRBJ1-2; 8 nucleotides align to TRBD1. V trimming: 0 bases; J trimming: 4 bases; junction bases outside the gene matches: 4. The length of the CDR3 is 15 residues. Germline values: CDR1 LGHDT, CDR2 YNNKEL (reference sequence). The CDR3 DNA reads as TGTGCCAGCAGCCAAGAAACAGGGGGGCCCTATGGCTACACCTTC. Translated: CASSQETGGPYGYTF.

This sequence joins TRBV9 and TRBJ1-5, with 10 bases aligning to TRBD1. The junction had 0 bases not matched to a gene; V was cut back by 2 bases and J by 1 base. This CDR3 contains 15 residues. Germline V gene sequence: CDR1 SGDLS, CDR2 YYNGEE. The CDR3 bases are TGTGCCAGCAGCGTGGGACAGGGGAGCAATCAGCCCCAGCATTTT. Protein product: CASSVGQGSNQPQHF.

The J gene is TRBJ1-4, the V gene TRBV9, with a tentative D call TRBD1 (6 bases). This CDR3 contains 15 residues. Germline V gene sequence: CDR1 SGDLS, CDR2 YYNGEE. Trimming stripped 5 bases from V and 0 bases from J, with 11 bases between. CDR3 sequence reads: CASSDRDTTNEKLFF. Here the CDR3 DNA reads TGTGCCAGCAGTGACCGGGACACAACTAATGAAAAACTGTTTTTT.

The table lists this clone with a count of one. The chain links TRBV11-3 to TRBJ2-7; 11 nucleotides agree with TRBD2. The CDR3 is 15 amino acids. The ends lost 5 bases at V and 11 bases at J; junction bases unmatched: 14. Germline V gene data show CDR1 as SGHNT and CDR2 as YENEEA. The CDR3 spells CASSPGGGLAAPEYF. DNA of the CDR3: TGTGCCAGCAGCCCCGGGGGGGGACTAGCGGCCCCGGAGTACTTC.

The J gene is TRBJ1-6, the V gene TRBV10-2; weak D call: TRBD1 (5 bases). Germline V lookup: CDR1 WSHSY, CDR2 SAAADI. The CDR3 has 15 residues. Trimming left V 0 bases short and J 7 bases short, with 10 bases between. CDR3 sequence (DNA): TGCGCCAGCAGTGAGTCGGCAGGGAGGAATTCACCCCTCCACTTT. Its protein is CASSESAGRNSPLHF.

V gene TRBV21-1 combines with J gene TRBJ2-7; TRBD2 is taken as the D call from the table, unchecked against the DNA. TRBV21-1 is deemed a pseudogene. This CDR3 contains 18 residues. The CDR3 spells CASSKEGTSGISSYEQYF. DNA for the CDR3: TGTGCCAGCAGCAAAGAAGGGACTAGCGGGATAAGCTCCTACGAGCAGTACTTC.

The chain's CDR3 is CASSDTANNSPLHF. The CDR3 DNA sequence: TGTGCCAGCAGCGATACAGCCAATAATTCACCCCTCCACTTT. The chain links TRBV3-1 (or the pseudogene TRBV3-2) to TRBJ1-6; D not certain. Germline lookup yields CDR1 LGHDT and CDR2 YNNKEL (reference sequence). The CDR3 loop spans 14 amino acids. Trimming cost V 5 bases and J 5 bases, with 10 bases left between them.

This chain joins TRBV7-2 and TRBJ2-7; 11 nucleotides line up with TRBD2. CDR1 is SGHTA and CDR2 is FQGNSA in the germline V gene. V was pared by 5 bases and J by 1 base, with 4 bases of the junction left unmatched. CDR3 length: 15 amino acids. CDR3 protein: CASSPASGGSYEQYF. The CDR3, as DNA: TGTGCCAGCAGCCCCGCTAGCGGGGGGTCCTACGAGCAGTACTTC. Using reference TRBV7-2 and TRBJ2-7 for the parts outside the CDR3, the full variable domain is GAGVSQSPSNKVTEKGKDVELRCDPISGHTALYWYRQSLGQGLEFLIYFQGNSAPDKSGLPSDRFSAERTGGSVSTLTIQRTQQEDSAVYLCASSPASGGSYEQYFGPGTRLTVT.

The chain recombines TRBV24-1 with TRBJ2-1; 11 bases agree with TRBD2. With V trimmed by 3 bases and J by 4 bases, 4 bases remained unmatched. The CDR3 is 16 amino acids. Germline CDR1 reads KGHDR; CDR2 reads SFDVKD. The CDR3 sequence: CATSDVGLADYNEQFF. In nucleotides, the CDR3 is TGTGCCACCAGTGATGTGGGACTAGCGGATTACAATGAGCAGTTCTTC.

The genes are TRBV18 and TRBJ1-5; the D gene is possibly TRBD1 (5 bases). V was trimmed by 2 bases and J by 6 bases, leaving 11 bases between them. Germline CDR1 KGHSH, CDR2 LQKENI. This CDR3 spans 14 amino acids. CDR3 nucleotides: TGTGCCAGCTCACCAGGCAGGGTAGGTCAGCCCCAGCATTTT. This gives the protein CASSPGRVGQPQHF.

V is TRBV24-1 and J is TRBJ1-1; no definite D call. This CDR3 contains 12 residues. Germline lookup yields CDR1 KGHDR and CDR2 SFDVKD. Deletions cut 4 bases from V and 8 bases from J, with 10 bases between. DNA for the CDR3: TGTGCCACCAGTGACCGCGGGGTGGAAGCTTTCTTT. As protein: CATSDRGVEAFF.

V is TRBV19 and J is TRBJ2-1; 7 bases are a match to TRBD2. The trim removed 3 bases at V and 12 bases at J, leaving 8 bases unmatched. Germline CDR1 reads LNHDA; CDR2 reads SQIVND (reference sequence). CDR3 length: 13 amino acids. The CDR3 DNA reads TGTGCCAGTAGTATTGGGACTAACGTAAGGCAGTTCTTC. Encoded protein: CASSIGTNVRQFF.

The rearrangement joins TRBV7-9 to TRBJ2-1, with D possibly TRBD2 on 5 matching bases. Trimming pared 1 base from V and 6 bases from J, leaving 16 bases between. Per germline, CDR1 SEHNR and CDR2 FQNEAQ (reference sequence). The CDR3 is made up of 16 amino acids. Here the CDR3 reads CASSLVAGKGANEQFF. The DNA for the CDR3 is TGTGCCAGCAGCTTAGTGGCCGGGAAGGGTGCCAATGAGCAGTTCTTC.

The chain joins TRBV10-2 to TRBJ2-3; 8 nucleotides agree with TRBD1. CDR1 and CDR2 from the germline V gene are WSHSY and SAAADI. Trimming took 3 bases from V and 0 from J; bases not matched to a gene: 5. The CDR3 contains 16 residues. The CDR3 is CASSDAGGRSTDTQYF. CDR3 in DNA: TGCGCCAGCAGTGACGCAGGGGGCCGAAGCACAGATACGCAGTATTTT.

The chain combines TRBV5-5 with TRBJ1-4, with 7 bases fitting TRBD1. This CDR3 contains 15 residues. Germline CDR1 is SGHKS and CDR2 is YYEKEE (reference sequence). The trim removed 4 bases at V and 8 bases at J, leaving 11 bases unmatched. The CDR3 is CASSGTDRQLEKLFF. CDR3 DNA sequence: TGTGCCAGCAGCGGCACGGACAGGCAGTTGGAAAAACTGTTTTTT.